Listed below are T cell receptor beta chains from one sample, sequenced in a study of spatial heterogeneity in lung cancer. In TCRdb, the 5' RACE reads were re-called with MiXCR into one record per CDR3 protein. The sample has some 100,000 distinct CDR3 sequences, about 12% seen once; the top ten hold roughly 41%. Material: PBMCs, obtained at surgery. These receptors were collected from a male donor with early-stage non-small cell lung cancer. Each CDR3 is given without its conserved first and last residue. A D gene is named only where the DNA matches it firmly.

d_call	v_call	cdr3_aa
-	TRBV20-1	SAMEKSGEKLF
-	TRBV3-1	ASSQGGNQPQH
TRBD2	TRBV3-1	ASTRLADNNEQF
TRBD1	TRBV20-1	SASKGGNTEAF
TRBD2	TRBV28	ASSSRLAFPYEQY
-	TRBV9	ASSPTRGQVYGYT
TRBD1	TRBV7-9	ASSSGTGPQPQH
TRBD1	TRBV5-1	ASSPGQGASGELF
TRBD1	TRBV28	ASRSGTAQETQY
TRBD1	TRBV12-3/TRBV12-4	ASRRDSYEQY
-	TRBV5-1	ASSLEVAANSPLH
-	TRBV28	ASSTQHEQY
-	TRBV5-1	ASSPRMGETQY
-	TRBV28	ASSYPGFSNEQF
TRBD1	TRBV3-1	ASSEATGRYEQY
-	TRBV7-9	ASSSSEYAF
TRBD2	TRBV6-5	ASSYLLAGSSTDTQY
-	TRBV7-6	ASSLDPGAYEQY
TRBD1	TRBV24-1	ATSDLTGGAETQY
TRBD2	TRBV6-5	ASTPWGLGTDTQY
-	TRBV11-2	ASSFESRGQY
-	TRBV6-1	ASSGRNSNYGYT
-	TRBV7-2	ASSPMVVQNGYT
-	TRBV7-9	ASSSTPNTQY
-	TRBV3-1	ASSQDPLYGYT
-	TRBV7-2	ASSLGSGSTDTQY
-	TRBV20-1	SAAARRGRYEQY
-	TRBV6-5	ASRPFREGTQY
TRBD1	TRBV6-5	ASRRGQGGKETQY
-	TRBV7-8	ASSLGRLNEKLF
-	TRBV3-1	ASSPTRTPGETQY
-	TRBV7-9	ASSLKDNSYEQY
-	TRBV20-1	SALGQTNYGYT
-	TRBV20-1	SARGSLGTNTGELF
TRBD2	TRBV28	ASVLRAGVFTGELF
-	TRBV27	ASSSLGYEQY
-	TRBV20-1	SALYPGNTIY
TRBD1	TRBV6-2/TRBV6-3	ASSSTGTGIYEQY
-	TRBV30	AWSAPVSNQPQH
-	TRBV6-5	ASTVGTAYEQY
-	TRBV28	ASSTPGITYNEQF
-	TRBV19	ASAPGNYGYT
TRBD1	TRBV5-6	ASSSITGGYYGYT
TRBD2	TRBV5-1	ASSLTLAGRPETQY
-	TRBV2	ASSATGGGSQPQH
-	TRBV9	ASSAGGLASTDTQY